The present entry profiles one TCR beta chain with its context. The antigen is not known. Lesional scalp tissue (obtained by punch biopsy) and peripheral blood were collected from alopecia areata patients. This record belongs to a study of CD8+ T cells in alopecia areata. Per the germline V gene, CDR1 is SGHNT and CDR2 is YYREEE (reference sequence). With V trimmed by 7 bases and J by 5 bases, 10 bases remained unmatched. CDR3 size: 14 residues. Extracted RNA was reverse transcribed, and the resulting cDNA served as sequencing template. Clones were read by immunoSEQ multiplex PCR, and TCRdb kept only the in-frame ones, dropping some. Seen here are 120,000 or so clones, about 50% observed once, and the top ten hold roughly a tenth. Findings of the study overall: Sequencing of scalp tissue also captures the resident alphabeta T cells of normal skin.

The chain joins TRBV5-4 to TRBJ2-5; 8 nucleotides match TRBD2. The receptor was isolated from a human donor with alopecia areata. What was sequenced was NKG2D-low CD8+ T cells sorted from blood. CDR3 protein: CASGGGGTLETQYF. For the CDR3, the DNA is TGTGCCAGCGGCGGCGGGGGGACTTTGGAGACCCAGTACTTC.